These 13 T cell receptor beta chains were sequenced from one sample in a study of OX40 agonist ivuxolimab in advanced cancers. TCRdb keeps only in-frame clones here, not all; method: immunoSEQ multiplex PCR. This sample carries about 76,000 clones, under 90% of them seen once, and the ten largest clones take about 1.7%. The material was CD4+ or CD8+ T cells sorted from blood, obtained in a trial of the OX40 agonist ivuxolimab. Receptors originate from an adult with an advanced solid tumor such as melanoma, head and neck, liver or kidney cancer.

V is TRBV5-1 and J is TRBJ2-7, with 9 bases aligning to TRBD1. V was pared by 5 bases and J by 7 bases, with 7 bases of the junction left unmatched. CDR1 SGHRS and CDR2 YFSETQ come from the germline V gene. The CDR3 contains 13 residues. The CDR3 DNA is TGCGCCAGCAGTTCCACAGGGGGCGGAGAGCAGTACTTC. Its protein is CASSSTGGGEQYF.

The chain links TRBV4-2 to TRBJ1-2, with D hard to call. Trimming took 0 bases from V and 5 from J, leaving 7 bases between them. This CDR3 comprises 13 residues. Germline V lookup: CDR1 LGHNA, CDR2 YNFKEQ. The CDR3 DNA reads as TGTGCCAGCAGCCAAGAACTGGCTTATGGCTACACCTTC. It specifies CASSQELAYGYTF.

The rearrangement joins TRBV6-6 to TRBJ2-5; D might be TRBD2 (5 bases). The CDR3 is 11 amino acids. Trimming took 6 bases from V and 4 from J, leaving 6 bases between them. From germline, CDR1 is MNHNY and CDR2 SVGAGI (reference sequence). The CDR3: CASSRGETQYF. CDR3 coding DNA: TGTGCCAGCAGCCGGGGAGAGACCCAGTACTTC.

The chain combines TRBV7-3 with TRBJ2-1; possibly TRBD2 for D (5 bases). Germline V gene data show CDR1 as SGHTA and CDR2 as FQGTGA. This CDR3 comprises 14 residues. Trimming removed 2 bases from V and 7 bases from J, with 12 bases in between. The CDR3, as DNA: TGTGCCAGCAGCTTAGAACGAGGGATGAATGAGCAGTTCTTC. Translation gives CASSLERGMNEQFF.

The chain couples TRBV5-6 to TRBJ2-5, with TRBD1 matching 9 bases. CDR1 is SGHDT and CDR2 is YYEEEE in the germline V gene. The CDR3 is 15 amino acids. The ends lost 4 bases at V and 1 base at J; junction bases unmatched: 5. In DNA form, the CDR3 reads TGTGCCAGCAGCGCGACAGGGGGGGGCCAAGAGACCCAGTACTTC. Protein product: CASSATGGGQETQYF.

CDR3 sequence: CAISESEWFSGNTIYF. The DNA for the CDR3 is TGTGCCATCAGTGAGTCAGAATGGTTCTCTGGAAACACCATATATTTT. J is TRBJ1-3 and V is TRBV10-3; D is unresolved. Germline loops: CDR1 ENHRY, CDR2 SYGVKD. With 0 bases removed from V and 0 bases from J, the gap between germline ends came to 9 bases. The CDR3 contains 16 residues.

The V gene is TRBV6-5, the J gene TRBJ2-7; D ambiguous. V was clipped by 7 bases and J by 3 bases, with 13 bases between them. Germline loops: CDR1 MNHEY, CDR2 SVGAGI. The CDR3 is 13 amino acids. The CDR3 bases are TGTGCCAGCACTTCGAGCGCCGGCTACGAGCAGTACTTC. Its protein is CASTSSAGYEQYF.

This clone showed up just a few times. The V gene is TRBV7-9, the J gene TRBJ2-3; 9 bases agree with TRBD2. Germline lookup yields CDR1 SEHNR and CDR2 FQNEAQ (reference sequence). The CDR3 is 16 residues long. V shed 3 bases and J 2 bases; nucleotides not matched to a gene: 6. The CDR3 DNA reads TGTGCCAGCAGCTTTGGTAGCGGGGGCCACACAGATACGCAGTATTTT. It specifies CASSFGSGGHTDTQYF. Combining the CDR3 with reference TRBV7-9 and TRBJ2-3 gives the whole variable domain DTGVSQNPRHKITKRGQNVTFRCDPISEHNRLYWYRQTLGQGPEFLTYFQNEAQLEKSRLLSDRFSAERPKGSFSTLEIQRTEQGDSAMYLCASSFGSGGHTDTQYFGPGTRLTVL.

This chain connects TRBV7-9 to TRBJ2-1; D might be TRBD1 (5 bases). V lost 2 bases, J lost 2 bases, and 7 bases lay in between. Germline lookup yields CDR1 SEHNR and CDR2 FQNEAQ (reference sequence). The CDR3 is made up of 14 amino acids. CDR3 in DNA: TGTGCCAGCAGCTTAAGACAGACCTACAATGAGCAGTTCTTC. Encoded protein: CASSLRQTYNEQFF.

The rearrangement uses TRBV11-1 and TRBJ2-7; weak D call: TRBD1 (6 bases). Germline V lookup: CDR1 SGHAT, CDR2 FQDESV (reference sequence). Trimming removed 0 bases from V and 2 bases from J, with 17 bases in between. This CDR3 comprises 17 residues. The DNA of the CDR3 is TGTGCCAGCAGCTTAGCGGTTCCAGGGGTTTATCCCTACGAGCAGTACTTC. Translating it yields CASSLAVPGVYPYEQYF.

This chain links TRBV30 with TRBJ1-2; maybe TRBD1 (5 bases). The CDR3 extends over 15 amino acids. Trimming removed 1 base at V and 2 bases at J, with 14 bases between. The V gene's germline CDR1 is GTSNPN and CDR2 SVGIG (reference sequence). The chain's CDR3 is CAWSAEGRNNYGYTF. CDR3 sequence (DNA): TGTGCCTGGAGTGCAGAGGGACGTAACAACTATGGCTACACCTTC.

The V gene is TRBV28, the J gene TRBJ1-2; D unresolved. This CDR3 is built from 13 residues. The germline V gene has CDR1 MDHEN and CDR2 SYDVKM. Trimming took off 3 bases at V and 8 bases at J, with 13 bases between the two ends. CDR3 sequence reads: CASSFRRDYGYTF. The CDR3 DNA reads TGTGCCAGCAGTTTTCGTCGGGATTACGGCTACACCTTC.

The chain combines TRBV4-1 with TRBJ2-1; tentative D call: TRBD1 (5 bases). The CDR3 contains 16 residues. The V end lost 4 bases, the J end lost 8 bases, and 21 bases lay between the germline ends. CDR1 is MGHRA and CDR2 is YSYEKL in the germline V gene. The CDR3 sequence: CASSPVGRTRLYEQFF. The CDR3 coding sequence is TGCGCCAGCAGCCCCGTGGGGCGGACCCGGCTATATGAGCAGTTCTTC.